The TCR beta chain described here comes from a study of blood T cell repertoires in COVID-19. This clone was observed once. Grouping used clinical history reported by participants in a survey and questionnaire. Methods used by the authors: Cell counts per sample came from amplifying reference gene primers. Only in-frame clones appear in the TCRdb table, and some are missing; sequencing was by immunoSEQ multiplex PCR. For V, J and clone size, that table is used; D and trimming come from the DNA. Of fewer than 450,000 clones listed, about nine tenths are singletons. This CDR3 spans 12 amino acids. Germline assignment: CDR1 SGHTA and CDR2 FQGNSA. Trimming took 5 bases from V and 0 from J, leaving 4 bases between them.

The rearrangement links TRBV7-2 to TRBJ1-2; D unclear. The receptor comes from a man younger than 35 who had recovered from COVID-19. Material: PBMCs or T cells enriched from blood (not recorded which). CDR3 in DNA: TGTGCCAGCAGCCCCACTAACTATGGCTACACCTTC. Translation: CASSPTNYGYTF.